This passage covers 15 T cell receptor beta chains from one sample sequenced in a study of blood T cell repertoires in COVID-19. TCRdb keeps only in-frame clones here, not all; method: immunoSEQ multiplex PCR. The repertoire holds about 500,000 clones, with around 90% as singletons. The sample was PBMCs or T cells enriched from blood (not recorded which). Every receptor here comes from a woman aged 18 to 35 who had recovered from COVID-19.

This CDR3 is CASSGLDKGNEKLFF. The CDR3 DNA follows: TGTGCCAGCAGTGGACTGGACAAGGGAAATGAAAAACTGTTTTTT. The rearrangement uses TRBV2 and TRBJ1-4, with D possibly matching TRBD1 (5 bases). Germline lookup yields CDR1 SNHLY and CDR2 FYNNEI. The V and J ends lost 4 bases and 5 bases respectively, with 14 bases between them. CDR3 size: 15 residues. Together with reference TRBV2 and TRBJ1-4, the CDR3 gives the full variable domain: EPEVTQTPSHQVTQMGQEVILRCVPISNHLYFYWYRQILGQKVEFLVSFYNNEISEKSEIFDDQFSVERPDGSNFTLKIRSTKLEDSAMYFCASSGLDKGNEKLFFGSGTQLSVL.

The chain has TRBV19 and TRBJ1-1; D is possibly TRBD1 (5 bases). The germline V gene encodes CDR1 LNHDA and CDR2 SQIVND (reference sequence). V gave up 5 bases and J gave up 3 bases, with 7 bases separating them. The length of the CDR3 is 12 residues. CDR3 loop: CASSRGDTEAFF. The CDR3 region has the DNA TGTGCCAGTAGTCGGGGGGACACTGAAGCTTTCTTT.

The rearrangement joins TRBV7-3 to TRBJ2-2, with a possible D match to TRBD2 (5 bases). The length of the CDR3 is 14 residues. The germline gives CDR1 SGHTA, CDR2 FQGTGA. V was clipped by 5 bases and J by 1 base, with 8 bases between them. The CDR3: CASSVLENTGELFF. The CDR3 region has the DNA TGTGCCAGCAGCGTACTAGAGAACACCGGGGAGCTGTTTTTT.

J is TRBJ1-3 and V is TRBV5-6; D is unclear. The CDR3 runs 14 residues. CDR1 and CDR2 from the germline V gene are SGHDT and YYEEEE. Trimming took 0 bases from V and 4 from J, leaving 8 bases between them. DNA of the CDR3: TGTGCCAGCAGCTTGGCCCCTATAGGAAACACCATATATTTT. This codes for CASSLAPIGNTIYF.

V usage is TRBV12-3 or TRBV12-4 and J usage is TRBJ2-7; TRBD1 is a possible D gene (6 bases). The CDR3 extends over 13 amino acids. V gave up 5 bases and J gave up 3 bases, with 11 bases separating them. The CDR3, as DNA: TGTGCCAGCAGTCGAAGGACAGACTACGAGCAGTACTTC. Translation gives CASSRRTDYEQYF.

The chain employs TRBV3-1 (or the pseudogene TRBV3-2) and TRBJ1-4; TRBD1 aligns across 9 bases. The trim removed 5 bases at V and 7 bases at J, leaving 8 bases unmatched. CDR1 and CDR2 (germline): LGHDT, YNNKEL (reference sequence). The CDR3 contains 15 residues. The DNA for the CDR3 is TGTGCCAGCAGCGCACAGGGGGCGCCGGGTGAAAAACTGTTTTTT. It specifies CASSAQGAPGEKLFF.

The chain is built from TRBV18 and TRBJ1-1; 11 bases are a match to TRBD1. Germline V gives CDR1 KGHSH, CDR2 LQKENI. V shed 2 bases and J 1 base; nucleotides not matched to a gene: 12. This CDR3 is 19 amino acids long. In DNA, the CDR3 is TGTGCCAGCTCACCAACGAATGAACCTGGGACAGGGGGGAACACTGAAGCTTTCTTT. Residues: CASSPTNEPGTGGNTEAFF.

This rearrangement joins TRBV2 to TRBJ1-5; the match to TRBD1 covers 9 bases. CDR1 and CDR2 (germline): SNHLY, FYNNEI. This CDR3 has 14 amino acids. Trimming cost V 7 bases and J 6 bases; bases outside gene matches: 7. DNA for the CDR3: TGTGCCAGCACTACGGGACAGGGCACTCAGCCCCAGCATTTT. Translated: CASTTGQGTQPQHF.

This clone was recorded once. The chain employs TRBV19 and TRBJ1-4, with a weak D call TRBD1 (6 bases). V was clipped by 6 bases and J by 3 bases, with 17 bases between them. Germline assignment: CDR1 LNHDA and CDR2 SQIVND (reference sequence). The CDR3 loop spans 16 amino acids. CDR3 loop: CASRAPLGGPNEKLFF. For the CDR3, the DNA is TGTGCCAGTAGGGCCCCATTAGGGGGACCTAATGAAAAACTGTTTTTT. The whole variable domain, filled in from reference TRBV19 and TRBJ1-4, reads DGGITQSPKYLFRKEGQNVTLSCEQNLNHDAMYWYRQDPGQGLRLIYYSQIVNDFQKGDIAEGYSVSREKKESFPLTVTSAQKNPTAFYLCASRAPLGGPNEKLFFGSGTQLSVL.

This rearrangement joins TRBV5-1 to TRBJ2-3; a possible D gene is TRBD2 (6 bases). Germline CDR1 is SGHRS and CDR2 is YFSETQ. The CDR3 runs to 15 residues. Trimming removed 0 bases at V and 1 base at J, with 9 bases between. CDR3 region: CASSLDGGGTDTQYF. The CDR3 DNA is TGCGCCAGCAGCTTGGACGGGGGTGGCACAGATACGCAGTATTTT. Looking up the rest from reference TRBV5-1 and TRBJ2-3 gives the full variable domain: KAGVTQTPRYLIKTRGQQVTLSCSPISGHRSVSWYQQTPGQGLQFLFEYFSETQRNKGNFPGRFSGRQFSNSRSEMNVSTLELGDSALYLCASSLDGGGTDTQYFGPGTRLTVL.

The V and J genes are TRBV25-1 and TRBJ1-3; D might be TRBD1 (5 bases). CDR3 length: 13 residues. Germline values: CDR1 MGHDK, CDR2 SYGVNS. The V and J ends lost 3 bases and 6 bases respectively, with 9 bases between them. The CDR3 reads CASSDRVLNTIYF. CDR3 DNA: TGTGCCAGCAGTGACAGGGTACTAAACACCATATATTTT.

This clone was counted a single time. V usage is TRBV3-1 (or the pseudogene TRBV3-2) and J usage is TRBJ1-1; 9 bases match TRBD1. Germline V gene sequence: CDR1 LGHDT, CDR2 YNNKEL (reference sequence). The junction had 9 bases not matched to a gene; V was cut back by 1 base and J by 0 bases. CDR3 size: 18 residues. The CDR3 DNA sequence: TGTGCCAGCAGCCAAGTAGGTCCACGGACAGGGGTGAACACTGAAGCTTTCTTT. This translates into CASSQVGPRTGVNTEAFF.

The rearrangement uses TRBV30 and TRBJ1-2, with 8 bases identical to TRBD1. Germline lookup yields CDR1 GTSNPN and CDR2 SVGIG (reference sequence). The CDR3 extends over 13 amino acids. Trimming at V came to 4 bases and at J to 8 bases, leaving 9 bases not matched to a gene. The CDR3 bases are TGTGCCTGGACCCCCGACAGGGGAAGGGGCTACACCTTC. Residues: CAWTPDRGRGYTF.

The V call is TRBV19, the J call TRBJ2-7; D may be TRBD2 (6 bases). The CDR3 extends over 16 amino acids. Trimming took off 4 bases at V and 3 bases at J, with 19 bases between the two ends. From germline, CDR1 is LNHDA and CDR2 SQIVND (reference sequence). The CDR3 bases are TGTGCCAGTAGTACCGTCGGGGGATCAGGTGACTACGAGCAGTACTTC. It specifies CASSTVGGSGDYEQYF.

This clone was counted many times. This chain joins TRBV10-2 and TRBJ1-6; D call uncertain. The V end lost 2 bases, the J end lost 4 bases, and 12 bases lay between the germline ends. Germline V gene sequence: CDR1 WSHSY, CDR2 SAAADI. The CDR3 sequence is 16 residues long. The CDR3 reads CASSEAEQTYNSPLHF. CDR3 in DNA: TGCGCCAGCAGTGAGGCCGAACAGACGTATAATTCACCCCTCCACTTT.